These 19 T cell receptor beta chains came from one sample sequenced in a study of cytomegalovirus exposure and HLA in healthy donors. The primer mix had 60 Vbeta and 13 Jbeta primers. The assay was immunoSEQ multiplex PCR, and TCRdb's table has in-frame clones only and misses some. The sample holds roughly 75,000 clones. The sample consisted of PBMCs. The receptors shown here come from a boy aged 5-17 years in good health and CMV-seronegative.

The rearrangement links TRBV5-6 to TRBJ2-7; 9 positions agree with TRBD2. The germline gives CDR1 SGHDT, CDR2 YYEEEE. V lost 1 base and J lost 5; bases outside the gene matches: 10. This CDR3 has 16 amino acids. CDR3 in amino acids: CASSLLLAGSEHEQYF. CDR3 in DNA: TGTGCCAGCAGCTTGTTGCTAGCGGGGTCGGAACACGAGCAGTACTTC.

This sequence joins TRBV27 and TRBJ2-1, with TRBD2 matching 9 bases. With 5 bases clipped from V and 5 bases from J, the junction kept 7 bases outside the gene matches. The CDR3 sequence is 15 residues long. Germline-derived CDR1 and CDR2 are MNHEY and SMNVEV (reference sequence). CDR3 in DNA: TGTGCCAGCAGTCCCCCAGCGGGGGGAGACAATGAGCAGTTCTTC. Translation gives CASSPPAGGDNEQFF.

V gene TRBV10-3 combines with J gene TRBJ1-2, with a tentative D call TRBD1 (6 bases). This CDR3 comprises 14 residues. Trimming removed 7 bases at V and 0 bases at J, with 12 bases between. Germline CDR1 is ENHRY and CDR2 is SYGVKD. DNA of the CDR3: TGTGCCATCACCCGGGACACTTCTAACTATGGCTACACCTTC. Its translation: CAITRDTSNYGYTF.

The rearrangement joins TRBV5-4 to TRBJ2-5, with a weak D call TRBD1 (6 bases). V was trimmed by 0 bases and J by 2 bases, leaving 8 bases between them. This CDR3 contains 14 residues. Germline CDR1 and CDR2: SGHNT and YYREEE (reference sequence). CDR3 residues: CASSLGGLQETQYF. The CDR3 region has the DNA TGTGCCAGCAGCTTGGGGGGGCTGCAAGAGACCCAGTACTTC.

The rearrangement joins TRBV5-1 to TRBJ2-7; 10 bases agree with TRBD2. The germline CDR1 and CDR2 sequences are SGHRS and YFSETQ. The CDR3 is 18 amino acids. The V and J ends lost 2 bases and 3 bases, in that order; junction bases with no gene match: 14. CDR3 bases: TGCGCCAGCAGCTTCCCCCGGCGAGGAGCGGGAGGGGTCTACGAGCAGTACTTC. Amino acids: CASSFPRRGAGGVYEQYF.

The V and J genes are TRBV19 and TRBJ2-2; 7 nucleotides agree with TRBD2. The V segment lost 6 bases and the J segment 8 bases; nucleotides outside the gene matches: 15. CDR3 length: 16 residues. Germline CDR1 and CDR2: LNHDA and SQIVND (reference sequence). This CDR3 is CASRTAGAWSTGELFF. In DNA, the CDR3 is TGTGCCAGTAGGACGGCGGGAGCGTGGTCAACAGGGGAGCTGTTTTTT. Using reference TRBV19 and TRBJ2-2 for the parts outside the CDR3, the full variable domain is DGGITQSPKYLFRKEGQNVTLSCEQNLNHDAMYWYRQDPGQGLRLIYYSQIVNDFQKGDIAEGYSVSREKKESFPLTVTSAQKNPTAFYLCASRTAGAWSTGELFFGEGSRLTVL.

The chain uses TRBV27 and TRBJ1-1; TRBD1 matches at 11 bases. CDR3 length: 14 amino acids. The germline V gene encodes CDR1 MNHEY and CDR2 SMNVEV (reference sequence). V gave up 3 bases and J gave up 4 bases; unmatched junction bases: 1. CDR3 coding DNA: TGTGCCAGCAGTTTCGGACAGGGGGCCACTGAAGCTTTCTTT. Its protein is CASSFGQGATEAFF.

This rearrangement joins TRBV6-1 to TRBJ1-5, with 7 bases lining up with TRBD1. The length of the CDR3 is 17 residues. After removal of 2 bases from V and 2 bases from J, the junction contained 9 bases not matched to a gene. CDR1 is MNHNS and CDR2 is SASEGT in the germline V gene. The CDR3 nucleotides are TGTGCCAGCAGTGAATTAGGACAGGTTGAGGGCAATCAGCCCCAGCATTTT. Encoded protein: CASSELGQVEGNQPQHF.

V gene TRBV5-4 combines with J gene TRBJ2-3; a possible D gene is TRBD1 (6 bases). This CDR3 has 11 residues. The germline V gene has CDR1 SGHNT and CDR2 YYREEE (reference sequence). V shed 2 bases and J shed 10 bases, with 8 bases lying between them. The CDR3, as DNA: TGTGCCAGCAGCTTACAGGGATCGCAGTATTTT. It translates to CASSLQGSQYF. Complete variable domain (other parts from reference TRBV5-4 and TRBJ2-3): ETGVTQSPTHLIKTRGQQVTLRCSSQSGHNTVSWYQQALGQGPQFIFQYYREEENGRGNFPPRFSGLQFPNYSSELNVNALELDDSALYLCASSLQGSQYFGPGTRLTVL.

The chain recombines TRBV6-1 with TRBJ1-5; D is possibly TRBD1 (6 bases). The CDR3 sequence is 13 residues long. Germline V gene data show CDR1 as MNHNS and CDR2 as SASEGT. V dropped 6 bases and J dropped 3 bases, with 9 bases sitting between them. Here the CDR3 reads CASSWTVNQPQHF. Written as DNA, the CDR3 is TGTGCCAGCAGCTGGACAGTCAATCAGCCCCAGCATTTT.

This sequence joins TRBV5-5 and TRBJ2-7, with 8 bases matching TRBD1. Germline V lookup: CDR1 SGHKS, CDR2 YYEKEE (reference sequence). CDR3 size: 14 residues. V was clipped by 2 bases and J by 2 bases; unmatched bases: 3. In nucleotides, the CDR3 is TGTGCCAGCAGCTTATGGACAGGGACCTACGAGCAGTACTTC. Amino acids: CASSLWTGTYEQYF.

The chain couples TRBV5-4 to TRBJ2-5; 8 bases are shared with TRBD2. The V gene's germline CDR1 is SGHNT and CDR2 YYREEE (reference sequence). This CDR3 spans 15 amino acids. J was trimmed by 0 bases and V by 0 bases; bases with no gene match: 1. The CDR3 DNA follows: TGTGCCAGCAGCTTGGAAGCGGGGGACCAAGAGACCCAGTACTTC. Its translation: CASSLEAGDQETQYF.

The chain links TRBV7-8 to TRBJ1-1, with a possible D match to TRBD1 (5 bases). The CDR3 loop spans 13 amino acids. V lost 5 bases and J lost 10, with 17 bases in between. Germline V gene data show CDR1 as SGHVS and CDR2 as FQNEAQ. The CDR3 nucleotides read TGTGCCAGCAGCGTCAACAGGCTTCGCGGAGCTTTCTTT. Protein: CASSVNRLRGAFF.

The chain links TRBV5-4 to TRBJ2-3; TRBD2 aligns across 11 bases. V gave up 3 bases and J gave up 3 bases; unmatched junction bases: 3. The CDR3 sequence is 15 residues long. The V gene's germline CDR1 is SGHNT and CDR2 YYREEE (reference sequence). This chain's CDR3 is CASSSSGRNTDTQYF. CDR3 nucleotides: TGTGCCAGCAGCTCTAGCGGGAGGAATACAGATACGCAGTATTTT.

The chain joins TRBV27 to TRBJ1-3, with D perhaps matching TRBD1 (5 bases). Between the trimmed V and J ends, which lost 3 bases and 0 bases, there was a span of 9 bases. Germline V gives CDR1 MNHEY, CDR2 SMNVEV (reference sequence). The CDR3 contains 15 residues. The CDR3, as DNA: TGTGCCAGCAGTTTTACGGGGGGCTCTGGAAACACCATATATTTT. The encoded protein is CASSFTGGSGNTIYF.

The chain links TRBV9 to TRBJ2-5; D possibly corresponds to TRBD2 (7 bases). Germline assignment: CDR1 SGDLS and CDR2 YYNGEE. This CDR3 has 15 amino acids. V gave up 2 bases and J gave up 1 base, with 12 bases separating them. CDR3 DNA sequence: TGTGCCAGCAGCGTCGACGGGGGGCGCCAAGAGACCCAGTACTTC. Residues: CASSVDGGRQETQYF.

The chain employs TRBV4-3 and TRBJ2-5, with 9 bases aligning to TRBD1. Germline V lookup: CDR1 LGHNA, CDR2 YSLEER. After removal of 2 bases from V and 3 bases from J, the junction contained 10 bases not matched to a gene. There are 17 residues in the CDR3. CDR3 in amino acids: CASSQSPGGTGKETQYF. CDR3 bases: TGCGCCAGCAGCCAATCCCCGGGTGGGACAGGGAAAGAGACCCAGTACTTC.

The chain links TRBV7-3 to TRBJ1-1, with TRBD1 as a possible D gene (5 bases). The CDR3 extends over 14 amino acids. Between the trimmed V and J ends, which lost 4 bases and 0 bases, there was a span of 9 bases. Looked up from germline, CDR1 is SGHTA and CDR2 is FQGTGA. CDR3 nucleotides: TGTGCCAGCAGCTCGCAGGGAATGAACACTGAAGCTTTCTTT. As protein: CASSSQGMNTEAFF.

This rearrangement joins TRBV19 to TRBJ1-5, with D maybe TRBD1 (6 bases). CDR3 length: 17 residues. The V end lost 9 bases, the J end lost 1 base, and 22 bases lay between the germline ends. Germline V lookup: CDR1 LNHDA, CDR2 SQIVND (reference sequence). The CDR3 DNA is TGTGCCAGCAATACAGGGAAAGCGCTTCCGAGCAATCAGCCCCAGCATTTT. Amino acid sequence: CASNTGKALPSNQPQHF.